Below, 30 T cell receptor beta chains from the same sample are listed, as sequenced in a study of T cell responses to AZD1222 COVID-19 vaccine. The repertoire was sequenced with immunoSEQ multiplex PCR; TCRdb's copy has only in-frame clones and lacks some. Of more than 100,000 clones in the sample, 88% were seen once. The sequenced sample was peripheral blood, obtained on day 0 of AZD1222 vaccination. Every receptor here comes from an adult in good health.

The chain combines TRBV7-3 with TRBJ1-2, with D unresolved. This CDR3 comprises 16 residues. Trimming took off 1 base at V and 8 bases at J, with 20 bases between the two ends. The germline gives CDR1 SGHTA, CDR2 FQGTGA. The chain's CDR3 is CASSLNSGGLSGGYTF. Here the CDR3 DNA reads TGTGCCAGCAGCTTAAATTCGGGAGGGCTTTCCGGAGGCTACACCTTC.

This clone showed up just once. The rearrangement links TRBV9 to TRBJ1-2, with 12 bases fitting TRBD1. Germline V lookup: CDR1 SGDLS, CDR2 YYNGEE. After removal of 4 bases from V and 9 bases from J, the junction contained 10 bases not matched to a gene. The CDR3 spans 15 residues. The CDR3 DNA is TGTGCCAGCAGCCCACAAGTGGGACAGGGGGCCCGCTACACCTTC. Amino acid sequence: CASSPQVGQGARYTF.

The chain is built from TRBV18 and TRBJ1-2; D gene uncertain. Germline CDR1 KGHSH, CDR2 LQKENI. Trimming shortened V by 2 bases and J by 2 bases, and 12 bases separated the two germline ends. The CDR3 sequence is 15 residues long. The CDR3 is CASSPYVDGNYGYTF. In nucleotides, the CDR3 is TGTGCCAGCTCACCATACGTCGACGGGAACTATGGCTACACCTTC.

This chain joins TRBV6-5 and TRBJ2-7; tentatively, D is TRBD1 (5 bases). Trimming removed 8 bases at V and 5 bases at J, with 22 bases between. The CDR3 length is 15 residues. Germline CDR1 and CDR2: MNHEY and SVGAGI. CDR3 protein: CASWLGRVGVDEQYF. For the CDR3, the DNA is TGTGCCAGCTGGTTGGGCAGGGTTGGGGTGGACGAGCAGTACTTC.

This clone is a singleton in its sample. V and J are TRBV27 and TRBJ1-2, with 8 bases that match TRBD1. Germline assignment: CDR1 MNHEY and CDR2 SMNVEV (reference sequence). This CDR3 is built from 13 residues. V lost 8 bases and J lost 6; bases outside the gene matches: 8. For the CDR3, the DNA is TGTGCCAGCCGTTGGACGACAGGGGATGGCTACACCTTC. Encoded protein: CASRWTTGDGYTF.

The J gene is TRBJ2-2, the V gene TRBV7-9; 12 bases match TRBD2. Germline V gene sequence: CDR1 SEHNR, CDR2 FQNEAQ (reference sequence). The ends lost 7 bases at V and 7 bases at J; junction bases unmatched: 7. This CDR3 contains 15 residues. CDR3 region: CASTPLAGGSGELFF. For the CDR3, the DNA is TGTGCCAGCACCCCCCTAGCGGGGGGGAGCGGGGAGCTGTTTTTT. Based on the CDR3 plus reference TRBV7-9 and TRBJ2-2, the full variable domain is DTGVSQNPRHKITKRGQNVTFRCDPISEHNRLYWYRQTLGQGPEFLTYFQNEAQLEKSRLLSDRFSAERPKGSFSTLEIQRTEQGDSAMYLCASTPLAGGSGELFFGEGSRLTVL.

The chain carries TRBV19 and TRBJ1-1, with D tentatively TRBD1 (5 bases). The germline V gene has CDR1 LNHDA and CDR2 SQIVND (reference sequence). V lost 5 bases and J lost 0, with 16 bases in between. The length of the CDR3 is 16 residues. The CDR3 region has the DNA TGTGCCAGTAGTCCCGTCGGGGCCGGGCTGAACACTGAAGCTTTCTTT. Protein sequence: CASSPVGAGLNTEAFF.

The chain has TRBV27 and TRBJ2-7; D unclear. Trimming took 8 bases from V and 2 from J, leaving 10 bases between them. The CDR3 is made up of 12 amino acids. Germline-derived CDR1 and CDR2 are MNHEY and SMNVEV (reference sequence). The CDR3: CASCRAPYEQYF. For the CDR3, the DNA is TGTGCCAGCTGTAGGGCACCCTACGAGCAGTACTTC.

The chain couples TRBV10-3 to TRBJ2-5; 8 bases are a match to TRBD1. Germline V lookup: CDR1 ENHRY, CDR2 SYGVKD. The CDR3 is 13 amino acids. The junction had 5 bases not matched to a gene; V was cut back by 4 bases and J by 7 bases. The CDR3 bases are TGTGCCATCAGTGGGGGACAGGAGGGGACCCAGTACTTC. This encodes CAISGGQEGTQYF.

This rearrangement joins TRBV4-3 to TRBJ2-7, with unresolved D. V gave up 0 bases and J gave up 2 bases, with 11 bases separating them. Germline V gives CDR1 LGHNA, CDR2 YSLEER. The CDR3 is made up of 15 amino acids. CDR3 bases: TGCGCCAGCAGCCAAGACCCTGGCAGAACCTACGAGCAGTACTTC. This translates into CASSQDPGRTYEQYF.

The rearrangement links TRBV6-5 to TRBJ1-5; D uncertain. Per the germline V gene, CDR1 is MNHEY and CDR2 is SVGAGI. V lost 10 bases, J lost 3 bases, and 7 bases lay in between. The CDR3 is 11 residues long. In DNA, the CDR3 is TGTGCCACCATGAACAATCAGCCCCAGCATTTT. Amino acid sequence: CATMNNQPQHF.

This chain joins TRBV2 and TRBJ1-2; D is perhaps TRBD1 (6 bases). Germline V gene sequence: CDR1 SNHLY, CDR2 FYNNEI. V was shortened by 7 bases and J by 8 bases, with 23 bases between the two germline ends. This CDR3 has 15 residues. Here the CDR3 reads CASIPGTTSSRGYTF. DNA for the CDR3: TGTGCCAGCATTCCAGGGACAACCAGTTCGAGGGGCTACACCTTC.

The rearrangement links TRBV6-5 to TRBJ2-3, with 7 nucleotides matching TRBD1. CDR3 length: 15 residues. Germline assignment: CDR1 MNHEY and CDR2 SVGAGI. Unmatched junction bases numbered 11, after V lost 10 bases and J lost 1 base. As DNA, the CDR3 is TGTGCCACCGCCACCGAGGGGGCCGGCACAGATACGCAGTATTTT. This codes for CATATEGAGTDTQYF.

This rearrangement joins TRBV5-1 to TRBJ2-7, with D unresolved. This CDR3 comprises 12 residues. The V gene's germline CDR1 is SGHRS and CDR2 YFSETQ. V dropped 0 bases and J dropped 6 bases, with 7 bases sitting between them. The CDR3 DNA follows: TGCGCCAGCAGCTTGGAAGTGGGCGAGCAGTACTTC. This sequence encodes CASSLEVGEQYF.

The chain couples TRBV19 to TRBJ2-2; tentatively, D is TRBD1 or TRBD2 (5 bases each). CDR3 length: 15 amino acids. Germline CDR1 reads LNHDA; CDR2 reads SQIVND (reference sequence). Trimming left V 5 bases short and J 2 bases short, with 12 bases between. The CDR3 nucleotides read TGTGCCAGTAGTGCCGGGACCGGTAACACCGGGGAGCTGTTTTTT. Translation: CASSAGTGNTGELFF.

The chain couples TRBV6-5 to TRBJ1-2; D possibly corresponds to TRBD1 (5 bases). Looked up from germline, CDR1 is MNHEY and CDR2 is SVGAGI. Trimming took off 5 bases at V and 8 bases at J, with 12 bases between the two ends. CDR3 length equals 12 residues. The CDR3 loop is CASSRDGAGYTF. The CDR3 DNA reads TGTGCCAGCAGTCGGGACGGAGCAGGCTACACCTTC.

The chain has TRBV14 and TRBJ1-2; D not resolved. Germline loops: CDR1 SGHDN, CDR2 FVKESK. CDR3 length: 13 amino acids. Trimming removed 0 bases from V and 3 bases from J, with 5 bases in between. For the CDR3, the DNA is TGTGCCAGCAGCCAAGATTTCGACTATGGCTACACCTTC. This sequence encodes CASSQDFDYGYTF.

This chain uses TRBV18 with TRBJ2-7, with no clear D. The CDR3 spans 14 residues. Trimming stripped 3 bases from V and 5 bases from J, with 14 bases between. Germline assignment: CDR1 KGHSH and CDR2 LQKENI. CDR3: CASSPQGRSDEQYF. The CDR3 bases are TGTGCCAGCTCACCGCAAGGACGGAGTGACGAGCAGTACTTC.

The chain combines TRBV7-9 with TRBJ1-1; D remains unclear. The CDR3 sequence is 13 residues long. V was cut by 8 bases and J by 6 bases, with 16 bases left in between. In germline, CDR1 is SEHNR, CDR2 FQNEAQ (reference sequence). The CDR3 protein is CASRPGVKAEAFF. The CDR3 nucleotides are TGTGCCAGCCGACCCGGGGTAAAGGCTGAAGCTTTCTTT.

CDR3 coding DNA: TGTGCCAGCAGTCTTACCCAGACACTAGTGGGAAGCTACACCTTC. This sequence encodes CASSLTQTLVGSYTF. V is TRBV27 and J is TRBJ1-2; D is ambiguous. This CDR3 region has 15 residues. Deletions cut 5 bases from V and 9 bases from J, with 22 bases between. Looked up from germline, CDR1 is MNHEY and CDR2 is SMNVEV (reference sequence).

This clone was seen just once. The V call is TRBV7-9, the J call TRBJ1-2, with 11 bases aligning to TRBD1. This CDR3 has 15 residues. Losses at the gene ends were 3 bases for V and 7 bases for J; bases not matched to a gene: 7. From germline, CDR1 is SEHNR and CDR2 FQNEAQ (reference sequence). In DNA form, the CDR3 reads TGTGCCAGCAGCTTTCAAGGGACAGGGGGTAGTGGCTACACCTTC. Its protein product is CASSFQGTGGSGYTF.

J is TRBJ1-5 and V is TRBV11-2; the D is unclear. Trimming took off 4 bases at V and 3 bases at J, with 10 bases between the two ends. CDR1 is SGHAT and CDR2 is FQNNGV in the germline V gene. The CDR3 contains 14 residues. CDR3 nucleotide sequence: TGTGCCAGCAGCTCGACGGTGGACAATCAGCCCCAGCATTTT. Its protein is CASSSTVDNQPQHF.

The V call is TRBV24-1, the J call TRBJ2-3, with 14 bases aligning to TRBD2. CDR1 is KGHDR, CDR2 SFDVKD, per germline. The CDR3 sequence is 17 residues long. The V segment lost 4 bases and the J segment 2 bases; nucleotides outside the gene matches: 4. The CDR3 sequence is CATSESGLAGDTDTQYF. Here the CDR3 DNA reads TGTGCCACCAGTGAATCGGGACTAGCGGGAGACACAGATACGCAGTATTTT.

This chain uses TRBV6-1 with TRBJ2-1; possible D gene TRBD2, 5 bases. This CDR3 contains 17 residues. Germline V gives CDR1 MNHNS, CDR2 SASEGT. V was clipped by 3 bases and J by 6 bases, with 21 bases between them. CDR3 bases: TGTGCCAGCAGTGATTCGGACCTCGGTTGGGAGACCAATGAGCAGTTCTTC. Protein: CASSDSDLGWETNEQFF.

This clone was picked up a small number of times. The V call is TRBV12-3 or TRBV12-4, the J call TRBJ2-2; TRBD1 might be the D (7 bases). This CDR3 comprises 12 residues. The ends were cut back, 6 bases at V and 15 bases at J, with 17 bases in the middle. The chain's CDR3 is CASRPGGRVMFF. Here the CDR3 DNA reads TGTGCCAGCAGGCCAGGGGGGCGGGTGATGTTTTTT.

V usage is TRBV27 and J usage is TRBJ1-3; D unresolved. The CDR3 loop spans 17 amino acids. Trimming took 2 bases from V and 0 from J, leaving 14 bases between them. The V gene's germline CDR1 is MNHEY and CDR2 SMNVEV (reference sequence). As DNA, the CDR3 is TGTGCCAGCAGTTTAGTTGGGCCCTCAAGCTCTGGAAACACCATATATTTT. Residues: CASSLVGPSSSGNTIYF.

V is TRBV6-4 and J is TRBJ1-2; 10 bases align to TRBD1. The germline gives CDR1 MRHNA, CDR2 SNTAGT. V gave up 8 bases and J gave up 5 bases; unmatched junction bases: 8. The CDR3 consists of 14 residues. DNA of the CDR3: TGTGCCAGCTCCCGGGCGGGACAGGGGTATGGCTACACCTTC. It translates to CASSRAGQGYGYTF.

The chain combines TRBV6-5 with TRBJ2-1; 8 bases are shared with TRBD1. Germline values: CDR1 MNHEY, CDR2 SVGAGI. The V and J ends lost 6 bases and 0 bases, in that order; junction bases with no gene match: 4. The CDR3 length is 15 residues. The CDR3 region has the DNA TGTGCCAGCAGAGCAGGGGGCGCCTCCTACAATGAGCAGTTCTTC. This encodes CASRAGGASYNEQFF.

This chain links TRBV10-3 with TRBJ2-3; D gene uncertain. Trimming removed 2 bases from V and 0 bases from J, with 18 bases in between. Germline loops: CDR1 ENHRY, CDR2 SYGVKD. This CDR3 has 18 amino acids. In DNA form, the CDR3 reads TGTGCCATCAGTGAGAGGCCTAATTCGGGCGCTAGCACAGATACGCAGTATTTT. Protein sequence: CAISERPNSGASTDTQYF.

This sequence joins TRBV29-1 and TRBJ2-7; 8 positions match TRBD1. Germline V gene sequence: CDR1 SQVTM, CDR2 ANQGSEA. V lost 6 bases, J lost 0 bases, and 7 bases stayed unmatched. The CDR3 has 14 amino acids. The CDR3 nucleotides are TGCAGCGTGGAGACCGGGACAGGCTCCTACGAGCAGTACTTC. Protein sequence: CSVETGTGSYEQYF.